The sequence of this T cell receptor (beta chain) was determined in a study of breast tumors, draining lymph nodes, adjacent tissues. TCRdb re-derived calls from the multiplex PCR reads in MiXCR, one entry per CDR3 protein. Altogether roughly 100,000 distinct CDR3 sequences are present, less than 40% being singletons, with the ten largest covering 4.5% to 7%. The CDR3 loop spans 16 amino acids. Trimming shortened V by 3 bases and J by 6 bases, and 18 bases separated the two germline ends. The germline gives CDR1 MGHDK, CDR2 SYGVNS. Turning to this clonotype: Its antigen is currently unknown.

Axillary draining lymph nodes of breast cancer patients supplied the node samples. Whole-study results and caveats: Data fit most tumor T cells coming from lymph node, expanding in tumor.

Source material: axillary lymph node tissue. V and J are TRBV25-1 and TRBJ1-5; D is ambiguous. The receptor comes from a female donor with breast cancer. Some clones in this sample may be carry-over from other donors' samples. CDR3 in DNA: TGTGCCAGCAGTGAGGATACGCGTAGGACCATTCAGCCCCAGCATTTT. Translation gives CASSEDTRRTIQPQHF.